Shown below are 10 T cell receptor beta chains from a single sample sequenced in a study of vaccination effects on CD4 cells after COVID-19. Culturing for about 10 days preceded CD4+ T cell isolation. What these receptors recognize is not known. The method was immunoSEQ multiplex PCR; TCRdb's version includes in-frame clones alone and lacks a portion of them. The data contain under 40,000 clones, about 70% of them seen just once; the ten biggest clones take up 4% to 4.5%. Specimen: CD4+ T cells from PBMCs cultured without peptide, collected before COVID-19 vaccination. The source of these receptors is a human donor who received a COVID-19 vaccine.

The J gene is TRBJ2-6, the V gene TRBV3-1 (or the pseudogene TRBV3-2); 11 nucleotides align to TRBD2. The CDR3 totals 18 residues. V lost 0 bases and J lost 0; bases outside the gene matches: 1. The germline V gene encodes CDR1 LGHDT and CDR2 YNNKEL (reference sequence). The CDR3 here is CASSQEGTSGSGANVLTF. The CDR3 coding sequence is TGTGCCAGCAGCCAAGAAGGGACTAGCGGCTCTGGGGCCAACGTCCTGACTTTC.

The chain uses TRBV5-1 and TRBJ2-4, with a weak D call TRBD1 (6 bases). This CDR3 has 14 residues. The germline V gene has CDR1 SGHRS and CDR2 YFSETQ. Trimming cost V 1 base and J 7 bases, with 12 bases left between them. The CDR3 here is CASSLMWGPNIQYF. The DNA for the CDR3 is TGCGCCAGCAGCTTGATGTGGGGGCCGAACATTCAGTACTTC.

The chain links TRBV19 to TRBJ2-3; 11 nucleotides match TRBD2. V lost 4 bases and J lost 2; bases outside the gene matches: 2. CDR3 length equals 15 residues. Germline CDR1 and CDR2: LNHDA and SQIVND (reference sequence). CDR3 amino acids: CASSTSGGLTDTQYF. The CDR3 region has the DNA TGTGCCAGTAGTACTAGCGGGGGGCTCACAGATACGCAGTATTTT.

The gene calls are TRBV24-1 and TRBJ2-6; no clear D. Looked up from germline, CDR1 is KGHDR and CDR2 is SFDVKD. Between the trimmed V and J ends, which lost 6 bases and 1 base, there was a span of 3 bases. The CDR3 spans 13 residues. The CDR3 nucleotides read TGTGCCACCAGTCCTTCTGGGGCCAACGTCCTGACTTTC. Its protein is CATSPSGANVLTF.

The gene calls are TRBV6-1 and TRBJ1-1, with 8 bases fitting TRBD1. Germline V gives CDR1 MNHNS, CDR2 SASEGT. Losses at the gene ends were 2 bases for V and 9 bases for J; bases not matched to a gene: 5. The length of the CDR3 is 13 residues. The CDR3 sequence: CASSENRQGKAFF. The CDR3 DNA reads TGTGCCAGCAGTGAAAACCGACAGGGGAAAGCTTTCTTT.

The rearrangement links TRBV6-5 to TRBJ2-3; tentatively, D is TRBD2 (6 bases). The CDR3 is 14 residues long. With 3 bases removed from V and 7 bases from J, the gap between germline ends came to 14 bases. CDR1 is MNHEY, CDR2 SVGAGI, per germline. The CDR3 bases are TGTGCCAGCAGTTATCGGGACTGGGGATATACGCAGTATTTT. Its translation is CASSYRDWGYTQYF.

The J gene is TRBJ1-2, the V gene TRBV12-3 or TRBV12-4, with D unresolved. This CDR3 comprises 13 residues. With 6 bases removed from V and 7 bases from J, the gap between germline ends came to 15 bases. The CDR3 DNA sequence: TGTGCCAGCAGCCTTCGGACCTCCGGTGGCTACACCTTC. As protein: CASSLRTSGGYTF.

The chain links TRBV11-2 to TRBJ2-5, with D uncertain. In germline, CDR1 is SGHAT, CDR2 FQNNGV. The ends were cut back, 0 bases at V and 1 base at J, with 15 bases in the middle. This CDR3 contains 17 residues. CDR3 in amino acids: CASSLDSQRGPQETQYF. For the CDR3, the DNA is TGTGCCAGCAGCTTAGATTCCCAGCGCGGACCCCAAGAGACCCAGTACTTC.

This clone was recorded once. This chain connects TRBV19 to TRBJ2-1; the D is unclear. Germline V gene sequence: CDR1 LNHDA, CDR2 SQIVND (reference sequence). Trimming pared 5 bases from V and 12 bases from J, leaving 11 bases between. The CDR3 is 11 residues long. CDR3 amino acids: CASSRWGTQFF. The CDR3 DNA follows: TGTGCCAGTAGTCGGTGGGGTACGCAGTTCTTC.

The sample holds a few counts of this clone. J is TRBJ1-2 and V is TRBV10-2; 7 bases match TRBD1. The CDR3 has 14 residues. The V gene end was trimmed by 0 bases and the J gene end by 2 bases; junction bases not matched to a gene: 0. Germline CDR1 and CDR2: WSHSY and SAAADI. The DNA for the CDR3 is TGCGCCAGCAGTGAGTCGGGACAGAACTATGGCTACACCTTC. Translating it yields CASSESGQNYGYTF.